The 30 T cell receptor beta chains reported below all come from one sample, sequenced in a study of cytomegalovirus exposure and HLA in healthy donors. Method: immunoSEQ multiplex PCR; TCRdb's copy keeps in-frame clones and lacks some. The table has tens of thousands of clones, roughly 83% seen once. The sample was PBMCs. The receptors derive from a young woman in good health and CMV-seropositive.

The chain couples TRBV28 to TRBJ2-1; 10 bases line up with TRBD2. V was clipped by 3 bases and J by 10 bases; unmatched bases: 15. The CDR3 has 17 amino acids. CDR1 and CDR2 from the germline V gene are MDHEN and SYDVKM. The CDR3 bases are TGTGCCAGCAGTTTCCCGGGACTAGCGCCTGTGGAGGGAGAGCAGTTCTTC. Translated, it gives CASSFPGLAPVEGEQFF. Looking up the rest from reference TRBV28 and TRBJ2-1 gives the full variable domain: DVKVTQSSRYLVKRTGEKVFLECVQDMDHENMFWYRQDPGLGLRLIYFSYDVKMKEKGDIPEGYSVSREKKERFSLILESASTNQTSMYLCASSFPGLAPVEGEQFFGPGTRLTVL.

The CDR3 region has the DNA TGTGCCAGCTGTCCTAATAGCAATCAGCCCCAGCATTTT. Translating gives CASCPNSNQPQHF. V is TRBV7-9 and J is TRBJ1-5; no reliable D call. Trimming shortened V by 8 bases and J by 0 bases, and 8 bases separated the two germline ends. Germline V gene data show CDR1 as SEHNR and CDR2 as FQNEAQ (reference sequence). The CDR3 length is 13 residues.

This clone appeared a single time. The rearrangement uses TRBV4-1 and TRBJ2-1; TRBD1 agrees at 8 bases. Unmatched junction bases numbered 6, after V lost 0 bases and J lost 2 bases. Germline assignment: CDR1 MGHRA and CDR2 YSYEKL. The CDR3 runs to 17 residues. CDR3 in amino acids: CASSQEIRTGPYNEQFF. The CDR3 DNA reads as TGCGCCAGCAGCCAAGAAATCCGGACAGGGCCCTACAATGAGCAGTTCTTC.

The chain combines TRBV19 with TRBJ2-5; TRBD2 matches at 9 bases. The CDR3 sequence is 17 residues long. J lost 2 bases, V lost 7 bases, and 14 bases had no gene match. Germline V gives CDR1 LNHDA, CDR2 SQIVND (reference sequence). CDR3 DNA: TGTGCCAGTACCCTCGAGCCTAGCGGGGAGTGGCAAGAGACCCAGTACTTC. It encodes CASTLEPSGEWQETQYF.

This chain joins TRBV6-5 and TRBJ2-7, with 8 bases fitting TRBD1. Germline CDR1 is MNHEY and CDR2 is SVGAGI. There are 14 residues in the CDR3. The junction had 7 bases not matched to a gene; V was cut back by 4 bases and J by 5 bases. CDR3: CASSFNRGAHEQYF. CDR3 in DNA: TGTGCCAGCAGTTTCAACAGGGGGGCTCACGAGCAGTACTTC.

This clone was found once. The J gene is TRBJ2-7, the V gene TRBV6-6; TRBD2 matches at 11 bases. This CDR3 has 15 residues. CDR1 and CDR2 (germline): MNHNY, SVGAGI (reference sequence). J was trimmed by 6 bases and V by 2 bases; bases with no gene match: 6. Written as DNA, the CDR3 is TGTGCCAGCAGTTACGGGGGTAGCGGGGGGGCCGAGCAGTACTTC. It translates to CASSYGGSGGAEQYF.

V usage is TRBV4-2 and J usage is TRBJ1-4; 8 nucleotides agree with TRBD1. Trimming at V came to 3 bases and at J to 8 bases, leaving 5 bases not matched to a gene. This CDR3 is 14 amino acids long. The V gene's germline CDR1 is LGHNA and CDR2 YNFKEQ. The CDR3 DNA reads as TGTGCCAGCAGCCAGACAGGGGATGGGGAAAAACTGTTTTTT. Protein sequence: CASSQTGDGEKLFF.

The chain has TRBV5-4 and TRBJ1-5; 8 bases agree with TRBD1. The CDR3 covers 16 residues. Trimming took 1 base from V and 3 from J; bases not matched to a gene: 6. Germline V gives CDR1 SGHNT, CDR2 YYREEE (reference sequence). CDR3 bases: TGTGCCAGCAGCTTGCACGGACAGGGCCCCAATCAGCCCCAGCATTTT. This sequence encodes CASSLHGQGPNQPQHF. The full variable domain, completed using reference TRBV5-4 and TRBJ1-5, is ETGVTQSPTHLIKTRGQQVTLRCSSQSGHNTVSWYQQALGQGPQFIFQYYREEENGRGNFPPRFSGLQFPNYSSELNVNALELDDSALYLCASSLHGQGPNQPQHFGDGTRLSIL.

The chain is built from TRBV30 and TRBJ1-2; D not certain. CDR3 length: 11 residues. CDR1 and CDR2 (germline): GTSNPN, SVGIG (reference sequence). Trimming stripped 3 bases from V and 8 bases from J, with 10 bases between. CDR3 loop: CAWSSSGGYTF. CDR3 sequence (DNA): TGTGCCTGGAGCTCAAGTGGCGGCTACACCTTC.

The gene calls are TRBV11-3 and TRBJ2-7; TRBD1 matches at 8 bases. This CDR3 is built from 15 residues. Looked up from germline, CDR1 is SGHNT and CDR2 is YENEEA. V was clipped by 1 base and J by 0 bases; unmatched bases: 2. The CDR3 DNA is TGTGCCAGCAGCTTAGGACAGGGGCACTCCTACGAGCAGTACTTC. Its translation: CASSLGQGHSYEQYF. The variable domain in full, completed from reference TRBV11-3 and TRBJ2-7, reads EAGVVQSPRYKIIEKKQPVAFWCNPISGHNTLYWYLQNLGQGPELLIRYENEEAVDDSQLPKDRFSAERLKGVDSTLKIQPAELGDSAVYLCASSLGQGHSYEQYFGPGTRLTVT.

The rearrangement links TRBV11-3 to TRBJ2-5; a weak D match, TRBD1 (5 bases). The length of the CDR3 is 14 residues. Germline V gene lookup returns CDR1 SGHNT and CDR2 YENEEA. V dropped 1 base and J dropped 5 bases, with 11 bases sitting between them. The CDR3 nucleotides are TGTGCCAGCAGCTTAGGGGGCACGAGGGAGACCCAGTACTTC. It specifies CASSLGGTRETQYF.

This clone turned up a few times. The chain combines TRBV28 with TRBJ1-6, with 8 bases matching TRBD1. V was pared by 5 bases and J by 7 bases, with 10 bases of the junction left unmatched. The CDR3 extends over 16 amino acids. Germline V gene sequence: CDR1 MDHEN, CDR2 SYDVKM. The CDR3 loop reads CASSPWTGNDNSPLHF. The CDR3 nucleotides are TGTGCCAGCAGTCCGTGGACAGGGAATGACAATTCACCCCTCCACTTT.

This clone was picked up a small number of times. The chain has TRBV19 and TRBJ2-1; D might be TRBD2 (6 bases). The CDR3 is 12 amino acids. Germline V lookup: CDR1 LNHDA, CDR2 SQIVND (reference sequence). V lost 3 bases to trimming and J lost 10 bases, with 10 bases between them. The CDR3 loop reads CASSIAGREQFF. CDR3 in DNA: TGTGCCAGTAGTATTGCGGGGAGAGAGCAGTTCTTC.

The chain combines TRBV28 with TRBJ2-1, with 7 bases identical to TRBD1. Germline CDR1 MDHEN, CDR2 SYDVKM. This CDR3 comprises 14 residues. The trim removed 4 bases at V and 6 bases at J, leaving 6 bases unmatched. This CDR3 is CASSSQGTVNEQFF. The CDR3 DNA reads as TGTGCCAGCAGTTCCCAAGGGACAGTCAATGAGCAGTTCTTC.

Only one count was recorded for this clone. The chain recombines TRBV7-3 with TRBJ2-3; weak D call: TRBD2 (5 bases). This CDR3 is 15 amino acids long. Trimming shortened V by 4 bases and J by 0 bases, and 11 bases separated the two germline ends. From germline, CDR1 is SGHTA and CDR2 FQGTGA. CDR3 protein: CASSSGVGSTDTQYF. CDR3 nucleotide sequence: TGTGCCAGCAGCTCCGGGGTCGGAAGCACAGATACGCAGTATTTT.

V gene TRBV6-4 combines with J gene TRBJ2-2; D may be TRBD1 (6 bases). Germline CDR1 and CDR2: MRHNA and SNTAGT. Trimming removed 2 bases from V and 0 bases from J, with 7 bases in between. The CDR3 has 15 amino acids. This CDR3 is CASSDKGANTGELFF. CDR3 coding DNA: TGTGCCAGCAGTGACAAGGGGGCGAACACCGGGGAGCTGTTTTTT.

This chain joins TRBV9 and TRBJ1-5, with D possibly TRBD1 on 5 matching bases. V was clipped by 3 bases and J by 7 bases, with 14 bases between them. The germline V gene encodes CDR1 SGDLS and CDR2 YYNGEE. CDR3 size: 14 residues. The CDR3 protein is CASSADRIHQPQHF. DNA for the CDR3: TGTGCCAGCAGCGCCGACAGAATCCACCAGCCCCAGCATTTT.

The rearrangement uses TRBV6-5 and TRBJ2-4; no clear D gene. Germline values: CDR1 MNHEY, CDR2 SVGAGI. The V end was cut by 0 bases, the J end by 11 bases, with 5 bases between. This CDR3 region has 11 residues. The CDR3 bases are TGTGCCAGCAGTTACTCCAGCGTTCAGTACTTC. Translation gives CASSYSSVQYF.

This chain joins TRBV30 and TRBJ2-7; weak D call: TRBD2 (5 bases). Deletions cut 5 bases from V and 4 bases from J, with 12 bases between. The germline V gene has CDR1 GTSNPN and CDR2 SVGIG (reference sequence). The CDR3 spans 12 residues. The CDR3 nucleotides are TGTGCCTGGGGACCGCCGGGGTACGAGCAGTACTTC. This gives the protein CAWGPPGYEQYF.

The genes are TRBV7-3 and TRBJ2-5; D may be TRBD2 (6 bases). V was pared by 5 bases and J by 5 bases, with 18 bases between. The germline V gene has CDR1 SGHTA and CDR2 FQGTGA. This CDR3 spans 15 amino acids. CDR3 in DNA: TGTGCCAGCAGCCCCAGGCCGGGTCGGGGGGAGACCCAGTACTTC. This gives the protein CASSPRPGRGETQYF.

The rearrangement links TRBV5-5 to TRBJ1-1, with D perhaps matching TRBD1 (6 bases). Trimming stripped 0 bases from V and 1 base from J, with 7 bases between. Germline-derived CDR1 and CDR2 are SGHKS and YYEKEE (reference sequence). This CDR3 comprises 14 residues. In nucleotides, the CDR3 is TGTGCCAGCAGCTTGGAGGGACAGAACACTGAAGCTTTCTTT. Translation gives CASSLEGQNTEAFF.

The genes are TRBV7-9 and TRBJ1-4; 9 bases agree with TRBD1. CDR1 and CDR2 from the germline V gene are SEHNR and FQNEAQ (reference sequence). CDR3 length: 15 residues. The ends lost 5 bases at V and 4 bases at J; junction bases unmatched: 5. Here the CDR3 reads CASSLGTGSNEKLFF. The CDR3, as DNA: TGTGCCAGCAGCCTCGGGACAGGGAGTAATGAAAAACTGTTTTTT.

The genes are TRBV6-6 and TRBJ1-1; tentative D call: TRBD1 (5 bases). The V end lost 6 bases, the J end lost 6 bases, and 8 bases lay between the germline ends. Germline CDR1 MNHNY, CDR2 SVGAGI (reference sequence). There are 11 residues in the CDR3. CDR3 sequence reads: CASRGQAEAFF. The CDR3 DNA reads TGTGCCAGCAGGGGGCAGGCTGAAGCTTTCTTT.

The V gene is TRBV19, the J gene TRBJ2-7, with 9 bases lining up with TRBD1. After removal of 1 base from V and 4 bases from J, the junction contained 5 bases not matched to a gene. The CDR3 runs to 15 residues. Per the germline V gene, CDR1 is LNHDA and CDR2 is SQIVND (reference sequence). CDR3 protein: CASSIAGTGSYEQYF. The CDR3 DNA is TGTGCCAGTAGTATAGCTGGGACAGGGTCGTACGAGCAGTACTTC.

V usage is TRBV19 and J usage is TRBJ1-2, with D unresolved. Per the germline V gene, CDR1 is LNHDA and CDR2 is SQIVND (reference sequence). This CDR3 is 15 amino acids long. The germline V and J ends were trimmed by 7 bases and 0 bases, with 15 bases remaining between them. The DNA of the CDR3 is TGTGCCAGTACCAGCCGGCGGGAAGCTAACTATGGCTACACCTTC. This codes for CASTSRREANYGYTF.

This clone was observed a single time. The CDR3 reads CASSRDRNSGNTIYF. CDR3 DNA: TGTGCCAGCTCACGCGACAGGAACTCTGGAAACACCATATATTTT. The chain employs TRBV18 and TRBJ1-3, with D tentatively TRBD1 (6 bases). The CDR3 is 15 residues long. CDR1 is KGHSH, CDR2 LQKENI, per germline. Trimming left V 4 bases short and J 0 bases short, with 10 bases between.

Details on this clone: Just one base apart from a much larger clone, this may be a read error. V gene TRBV4-3 combines with J gene TRBJ2-3; D remains unclear. The CDR3 consists of 14 residues. V lost 1 base and J 5 bases, leaving 10 bases between the germline ends. CDR1 LGHNA and CDR2 YSLEER come from the germline V gene. Written as DNA, the CDR3 is TGCGCCAGCAGCCAAGGATCACGGAGAGATACGCAGTATTTT. It encodes CASSQGSRRDTQYF.

This clone was observed many times. The chain combines TRBV30 with TRBJ1-5, with TRBD1 matching 7 bases. Germline V gene data show CDR1 as GTSNPN and CDR2 as SVGIG (reference sequence). The CDR3 length is 15 residues. Trimming took 4 bases from V and 7 from J; bases not matched to a gene: 13. Written as DNA, the CDR3 is TGTGCCTGGAAAAGAGGGGACAGCCGTGGGCAGCCCCAGCATTTT. Translated, it gives CAWKRGDSRGQPQHF.

This clone turned up a few times. V and J are TRBV12-5 and TRBJ1-5; possible D gene TRBD1, 5 bases. V was pared by 7 bases and J by 4 bases, with 17 bases between. This CDR3 has 15 residues. Germline V lookup: CDR1 LGHNT, CDR2 FRNRAP. The CDR3 region is CASAFSPQGNQPQHF. CDR3 coding DNA: TGTGCTAGTGCCTTTTCCCCCCAGGGAAATCAGCCCCAGCATTTT.

The chain carries TRBV6-6 and TRBJ1-1; weak D call: TRBD1 (5 bases). Germline V gene lookup returns CDR1 MNHNY and CDR2 SVGAGI (reference sequence). The V and J ends lost 6 bases and 0 bases respectively, with 17 bases between them. This CDR3 is 16 amino acids long. The DNA for the CDR3 is TGTGCCAGCAGAGGGGCGACCGCAAATATGAACACTGAAGCTTTCTTT. Translating it yields CASRGATANMNTEAFF.